This T cell receptor (beta chain) was captured by sequencing in a study of cytomegalovirus exposure and HLA in healthy donors. Study-wide points: Roughly even sequencing depth across donors was the assumption behind the presence/absence analyses.

The CDR3 is 15 residues long. From germline, CDR1 is KGHSH and CDR2 LQKENI. The trim removed 6 bases at V and 8 bases at J, leaving 11 bases unmatched. As to this clone: Its antigen is undetermined.

PCR used 60 Vbeta primers and 13 Jbeta primers. Measured with immunoSEQ multiplex PCR; TCRdb has only the in-frame clones, and not every one. This table holds 100,000 to 120,000 clones, more than 65% found once. Sequenced input: PBMCs. This sequence joins TRBV18 and TRBJ2-1; 9 bases align to TRBD1. The TCR was taken from a man aged 30 to 39 in good health and CMV-seropositive. CDR3 residues: CASSAGGQGRDEQFF. CDR3 in DNA: TGTGCCAGCTCGGCAGGGGGACAGGGTCGCGATGAGCAGTTCTTC.